A single sample is the source of the 26 T cell receptor beta chains below, sequenced in a study of blood T cell repertoires in COVID-19. Some clones are missing from TCRdb's copy, which holds only in-frame ones; the method was immunoSEQ multiplex PCR. Of about 98,000 clones detected, more than 90% appear once; the ten largest clones hold more than 1.5%. The sample consisted of peripheral blood. The receptors here all came from a woman aged 45-59 years with COVID-19, enrolled during active disease.

This clone occurred a few times. The genes are TRBV7-2 and TRBJ2-3; 7 positions match TRBD2. The germline gives CDR1 SGHTA, CDR2 FQGNSA. The CDR3 is made up of 13 amino acids. The junction had 7 bases not matched to a gene; V was cut back by 4 bases and J by 9 bases. The CDR3 spells CASSSVIGGTQYF. As DNA, the CDR3 is TGTGCCAGCAGCTCCGTAATCGGGGGGACGCAGTATTTT. The entire variable domain, with the rest obtained from reference TRBV7-2 and TRBJ2-3, is as follows: GAGVSQSPSNKVTEKGKDVELRCDPISGHTALYWYRQSLGQGLEFLIYFQGNSAPDKSGLPSDRFSAERTGGSVSTLTIQRTQQEDSAVYLCASSSVIGGTQYFGPGTRLTVL.

The chain recombines TRBV2 with TRBJ2-7; 11 bases are shared with TRBD2. The CDR3 is 15 residues long. J was trimmed by 3 bases and V by 6 bases; bases with no gene match: 7. The germline V gene encodes CDR1 SNHLY and CDR2 FYNNEI. The CDR3 nucleotides read TGTGCCAGCAGCCCACTAGCGGGGGTGGGCTACGAGCAGTACGTC. Amino acids: CASSPLAGVGYEQYV.

The V and J genes are TRBV28 and TRBJ2-7; perhaps TRBD2 as D (5 bases). Germline V lookup: CDR1 MDHEN, CDR2 SYDVKM. V was clipped by 3 bases and J by 4 bases, with 13 bases between them. The CDR3 loop spans 14 amino acids. The CDR3 here is CASSLPGRGYEQYF. DNA for the CDR3: TGTGCCAGCAGTTTGCCGGGGAGAGGATACGAGCAGTACTTC.

The V and J genes are TRBV19 and TRBJ2-7, with D perhaps matching TRBD1 (6 bases). From germline, CDR1 is LNHDA and CDR2 SQIVND (reference sequence). The CDR3 has 13 residues. Trimming stripped 5 bases from V and 6 bases from J, with 14 bases between. CDR3: CASSGQPKGEQYF. CDR3 bases: TGTGCCAGTAGTGGACAGCCTAAGGGCGAGCAGTACTTC.

The chain combines TRBV27 with TRBJ2-5; a weak D match, TRBD2 (7 bases). Trimming took 6 bases from V and 9 from J, leaving 20 bases between them. Per the germline V gene, CDR1 is MNHEY and CDR2 is SMNVEV (reference sequence). The CDR3 sequence is 14 residues long. The CDR3 DNA sequence: TGTGCCAGCAGACCTGGGGGGGGCTCGGGGGCCCAGTACTTC. This translates into CASRPGGGSGAQYF.

This chain links TRBV19 with TRBJ1-2, with 7 bases lining up with TRBD1. After removal of 8 bases from V and 4 bases from J, the junction contained 4 bases not matched to a gene. The germline V gene has CDR1 LNHDA and CDR2 SQIVND (reference sequence). The CDR3 has 12 amino acids. The CDR3 nucleotides are TGTGCCAGTCAAGGGGGCACCTATGGCTACACCTTC. It specifies CASQGGTYGYTF.

The CDR3 DNA is TGTGCCAGCAGCGTGTATGGGGGGAGCTCCTACGAGCAGTACTTC. Its translation is CASSVYGGSSYEQYF. The genes are TRBV7-8 and TRBJ2-7, with D maybe TRBD2 (6 bases). The CDR3 has 15 residues. CDR1 and CDR2 (germline): SGHVS, FQNEAQ. Trimming pared 5 bases from V and 0 bases from J, leaving 14 bases between.

CDR3 sequence: CASSVLGGAEAFF. CDR3 in DNA: TGTGCCAGCAGCGTCTTAGGCGGGGCGGAAGCTTTCTTT. The V and J genes are TRBV7-9 and TRBJ1-1; D is possibly TRBD1 (5 bases). The CDR3 has 13 residues. Germline CDR1 SEHNR, CDR2 FQNEAQ (reference sequence). V lost 5 bases and J 8 bases, leaving 15 bases between the germline ends.

The chain employs TRBV6-1 and TRBJ1-4; D perhaps matches TRBD1 (6 bases). The CDR3 is made up of 16 amino acids. The ends were cut back, 2 bases at V and 7 bases at J, with 17 bases in the middle. Germline CDR1 MNHNS, CDR2 SASEGT. The DNA for the CDR3 is TGTGCCAGCAGTGAACTGTGGGGGGGCGCGATTGAAAAACTGTTTTTT. It is translated as CASSELWGGAIEKLFF.

This clone was counted a single time. The V call is TRBV6-4, the J call TRBJ1-5, with 11 bases that match TRBD1. The V segment lost 6 bases and the J segment 5 bases; nucleotides outside the gene matches: 6. Germline V gene sequence: CDR1 MRHNA, CDR2 SNTAGT. The CDR3 length is 15 residues. The DNA for the CDR3 is TGTGCCAGCAGATGGGACAGGGGGGATTATCAGCCCCAGCATTTT. It encodes CASRWDRGDYQPQHF.

This rearrangement joins TRBV6-2 or TRBV6-3 to TRBJ2-1; 9 bases map to TRBD2. V shed 3 bases and J 1 base; nucleotides not matched to a gene: 1. The CDR3 consists of 15 residues. Looked up from germline, CDR1 is MNHEY and CDR2 is SVGEGT. The DNA of the CDR3 is TGTGCCAGCAGTTATAGCGGGGGATCCTACAATGAGCAGTTCTTC. Translated, it gives CASSYSGGSYNEQFF.

V usage is TRBV7-2 and J usage is TRBJ2-1, with 10 bases matching TRBD1. There are 14 residues in the CDR3. The germline gives CDR1 SGHTA, CDR2 FQGNSA. J lost 6 bases, V lost 3 bases, and 2 bases had no gene match. The CDR3 spells CASSLGTGANEQFF. For the CDR3, the DNA is TGTGCCAGCAGCTTGGGGACAGGGGCCAATGAGCAGTTCTTC.

The J gene is TRBJ1-4, the V gene TRBV2, with D possibly matching TRBD1 (5 bases). Between the trimmed V and J ends, which lost 7 bases and 6 bases, there was a span of 15 bases. The germline CDR1 and CDR2 sequences are SNHLY and FYNNEI. The CDR3 has 14 residues. The CDR3 DNA is TGTGCCAGCAAGGCGGGGCAGGGTTATGAAAAACTGTTTTTT. It translates to CASKAGQGYEKLFF.

The chain recombines TRBV25-1 with TRBJ2-2; D is uncertain. Germline lookup yields CDR1 MGHDK and CDR2 SYGVNS. The germline V and J ends were trimmed by 4 bases and 5 bases, with 8 bases remaining between them. The length of the CDR3 is 13 residues. The CDR3 sequence is CASSVQPTGELFF. CDR3 DNA: TGTGCCAGCAGTGTACAGCCTACCGGGGAGCTGTTTTTT. The whole variable domain, filled in from reference TRBV25-1 and TRBJ2-2, reads EADIYQTPRYLVIGTGKKITLECSQTMGHDKMYWYQQDPGMELHLIHYSYGVNSTEKGDLSSESTVSRIRTEHFPLTLESARPSHTSQYLCASSVQPTGELFFGEGSRLTVL.

The chain couples TRBV7-7 to TRBJ2-3; 11 nucleotides agree with TRBD2. The CDR3 is made up of 15 amino acids. Germline CDR1 SSHAT, CDR2 FNYEAQ (reference sequence). After removal of 4 bases from V and 1 base from J, the junction contained 1 base not matched to a gene. The CDR3 DNA reads TGTGCCAGCAGCTCGGGACTAGCGGGCACAGATACGCAGTATTTT. Residues: CASSSGLAGTDTQYF.

V gene TRBV19 combines with J gene TRBJ2-6, with 8 bases lining up with TRBD1. CDR3 length: 16 residues. Unmatched junction bases numbered 1, after V lost 3 bases and J lost 0 bases. Germline-derived CDR1 and CDR2 are LNHDA and SQIVND (reference sequence). The CDR3 sequence: CASSMGQASGANVLTF. In DNA form, the CDR3 reads TGTGCCAGTAGTATGGGACAGGCCTCTGGGGCCAACGTCCTGACTTTC.

This sequence joins TRBV9 and TRBJ1-4, with 9 bases identical to TRBD1. This CDR3 comprises 16 residues. Trimming at V came to 3 bases and at J to 4 bases, leaving 7 bases not matched to a gene. Germline CDR1 reads SGDLS; CDR2 reads YYNGEE. CDR3 amino acids: CASSGGQGESNEKLFF. CDR3 DNA: TGTGCCAGCAGCGGGGGACAGGGAGAGAGTAATGAAAAACTGTTTTTT. Filled out from reference TRBV9 and TRBJ1-4, the complete variable domain reads DSGVTQTPKHLITATGQRVTLRCSPRSGDLSVYWYQQSLDQGLQFLIQYYNGEERAKGNILERFSAQQFPDLHSELNLSSLELGDSALYFCASSGGQGESNEKLFFGSGTQLSVL.

This clone was observed a few times. The chain links TRBV11-2 to TRBJ1-2; D is undetermined. V gave up 1 base and J gave up 0 bases, with 6 bases separating them. The CDR3 is 14 amino acids. Per germline, CDR1 SGHAT and CDR2 FQNNGV. CDR3 bases: TGTGCCAGCAGCTTAGTTCTAGCTAACTATGGCTACACCTTC. It translates to CASSLVLANYGYTF.

To note about this clone: Mismatch with germline at one junction end may stem from a read error. The rearrangement links TRBV7-3 to TRBJ2-1; TRBD2 might be the D (5 bases). The CDR3 is 13 amino acids. CDR1 and CDR2 (germline): SGHTA, FQGTGA. CDR3 sequence: CASSLDSFNEQFF. CDR3 nucleotides: TGTGCCAGCAGCCTGGACTCCTTCAATGAGCAGTTCTTC.

The J gene is TRBJ1-1, the V gene TRBV28; 8 nucleotides line up with TRBD1. The V and J ends lost 7 bases and 0 bases, in that order; junction bases with no gene match: 10. The CDR3 extends over 16 amino acids. CDR1 MDHEN and CDR2 SYDVKM come from the germline V gene. The CDR3 spells CASTEQGGLMNTEAFF. The CDR3 nucleotides read TGTGCCAGCACAGAACAGGGGGGTCTCATGAACACTGAAGCTTTCTTT.

The chain is built from TRBV19 and TRBJ1-3; perhaps TRBD1 as D (6 bases). Germline-derived CDR1 and CDR2 are LNHDA and SQIVND (reference sequence). The length of the CDR3 is 13 residues. Trimming shortened V by 6 bases and J by 2 bases, and 8 bases separated the two germline ends. For the CDR3, the DNA is TGTGCCAGTAGAGCAGGGGCTGGAAACACCATATATTTT. Translating it yields CASRAGAGNTIYF.

This rearrangement joins TRBV11-2 to TRBJ2-7; 13 nucleotides align to TRBD2. This CDR3 has 18 residues. The V segment lost 4 bases and the J segment 0 bases; nucleotides outside the gene matches: 9. Germline V CDR1 and CDR2: SGHAT, FQNNGV. This CDR3 reads CASSWGLAGSPSSYEQYF. The CDR3 DNA reads TGTGCCAGCAGCTGGGGACTAGCGGGGTCTCCAAGCTCCTACGAGCAGTACTTC.

This rearrangement joins TRBV10-3 to TRBJ1-6; the D gene is possibly TRBD1 (5 bases). The CDR3 loop spans 14 amino acids. Looked up from germline, CDR1 is ENHRY and CDR2 is SYGVKD. Between the trimmed V and J ends, which lost 2 bases and 11 bases, there was a span of 13 bases. CDR3 DNA sequence: TGTGCCATCAGTGAGGGTGGCAGGGCTCCACCCCTCCACTTT. As protein: CAISEGGRAPPLHF.

The rearrangement joins TRBV19 to TRBJ2-1; 7 bases map to TRBD1. CDR3 length: 17 amino acids. CDR1 is LNHDA, CDR2 SQIVND, per germline (reference sequence). The J segment lost 0 bases and the V segment lost 4 bases, leaving 9 bases of the junction unmatched. CDR3 sequence reads: CASSTPGTASSYNEQFF. The CDR3 DNA reads as TGTGCCAGTAGTACGCCCGGGACAGCCAGCTCCTACAATGAGCAGTTCTTC.

Only one count was recorded for this clone. The chain is built from TRBV10-3 and TRBJ1-2; the D gene is possibly TRBD1 (6 bases). V was clipped by 8 bases and J by 4 bases, with 23 bases between them. There are 16 residues in the CDR3. Germline CDR1 is ENHRY and CDR2 is SYGVKD. CDR3: CAIGPITAGQIYGYTF. The CDR3 DNA reads as TGTGCCATCGGCCCCATTACTGCTGGACAGATCTATGGCTACACCTTC.

The chain joins TRBV5-8 to TRBJ1-4; TRBD1 matches at 9 bases. The V and J ends lost 6 bases and 7 bases, in that order; junction bases with no gene match: 16. CDR1 and CDR2 from the germline V gene are SGHTS and YDEGEE. The CDR3 covers 17 residues. This CDR3 reads CASTPGYTGGRGEKLFF. In nucleotides, the CDR3 is TGTGCCAGCACCCCTGGGTACACAGGGGGCCGGGGTGAAAAACTGTTTTTT.